These 29 T cell receptor beta chains were sequenced from one sample in a study of blood T cells in healthy people across ages. Primed by a sample-barcoded 5' primer and a J-beta primer mix, a second PCR proceeded for roughly 7 to 11 cycles. TCRdb processed the 5' RACE reads anew with MiXCR; each CDR3 protein has one entry. Here the sample spans about 670,000 distinct CDR3 sequences, around 50% being singletons. What was sequenced was blood. These receptors all come from an elderly woman in good health.

The CDR3 sequence: CASKAGPHSGANVLTF. The CDR3 DNA follows: TGTGCCAGTAAAGCAGGGCCGCACTCTGGGGCCAACGTCCTGACTTTC. This chain uses TRBV19 with TRBJ2-6, with a possible D match to TRBD1 (5 bases). CDR1 and CDR2 from the germline V gene are LNHDA and SQIVND (reference sequence). Trimming cost V 7 bases and J 0 bases, with 13 bases left between them. The CDR3 consists of 16 residues.

This rearrangement joins TRBV5-1 to TRBJ1-4; 7 bases map to TRBD1. The CDR3 sequence is 15 residues long. Germline CDR1 SGHRS, CDR2 YFSETQ. V dropped 4 bases and J dropped 7; count of bases not matched to a gene: 10. CDR3 sequence reads: CASSPLRGSGEKLFF. CDR3 DNA sequence: TGCGCCAGCAGCCCGCTCAGGGGGAGTGGTGAAAAACTGTTTTTT.

The chain combines TRBV5-6 with TRBJ2-7, with D uncertain. The CDR3 length is 13 residues. V was clipped by 4 bases and J by 2 bases, with 10 bases between them. Germline-derived CDR1 and CDR2 are SGHDT and YYEEEE. This CDR3 is CASSPGFAYEQYF. Written as DNA, the CDR3 is TGTGCCAGCAGCCCTGGGTTCGCCTACGAGCAGTACTTC.

V gene TRBV7-2 combines with J gene TRBJ2-3; the match to TRBD2 covers 8 bases. The germline CDR1 and CDR2 sequences are SGHTA and FQGNSA. The CDR3 spans 18 residues. V was clipped by 5 bases and J by 5 bases; unmatched bases: 18. CDR3: CASSLRRGSGTSGDTQYF. The CDR3 DNA reads TGTGCCAGCAGCCTCAGGCGGGGTAGCGGGACTTCCGGAGATACGCAGTATTTT. Based on the CDR3 plus reference TRBV7-2 and TRBJ2-3, the full variable domain is GAGVSQSPSNKVTEKGKDVELRCDPISGHTALYWYRQSLGQGLEFLIYFQGNSAPDKSGLPSDRFSAERTGGSVSTLTIQRTQQEDSAVYLCASSLRRGSGTSGDTQYFGPGTRLTVL.

This clonotype has a count of ten or more. This chain links TRBV7-9 with TRBJ2-1, with TRBD2 identical over 8 bases. This CDR3 is built from 14 residues. Germline lookup yields CDR1 SEHNR and CDR2 FQNEAQ (reference sequence). J lost 4 bases, V lost 4 bases, and 3 bases had no gene match. The CDR3 reads CASSSTGGYNEQFF. The CDR3 DNA follows: TGTGCCAGCAGCTCCACGGGAGGGTACAATGAGCAGTTCTTC. Combining the CDR3 with reference TRBV7-9 and TRBJ2-1 gives the whole variable domain DTGVSQNPRHKITKRGQNVTFRCDPISEHNRLYWYRQTLGQGPEFLTYFQNEAQLEKSRLLSDRFSAERPKGSFSTLEIQRTEQGDSAMYLCASSSTGGYNEQFFGPGTRLTVL.

The table lists this clonotype with a few counts. Possible read error: a much larger clone is one base away. J is TRBJ2-1 and V is TRBV20-1, with TRBD1 identical over 8 bases. With the DNA end fitting TRBJ2-7 better, the J assignment may be wrong. From germline, CDR1 is DFQATT and CDR2 SNEGSKA (reference sequence). The CDR3 covers 17 residues. CDR3 loop: CSATNPDRGNTYNEQYF. CDR3 nucleotides: TGCAGTGCCACAAACCCCGACAGGGGCAACACCTACAATGAGCAGTACTTC.

This clonotype appeared a few times. This chain uses TRBV5-6 with TRBJ2-4; D remains unclear. Between the trimmed V and J ends, which lost 3 bases and 4 bases, there was a span of 8 bases. This CDR3 is 13 amino acids long. Germline V lookup: CDR1 SGHDT, CDR2 YYEEEE. CDR3 loop: CASSSGLKNIQYF. DNA of the CDR3: TGTGCCAGCAGCTCGGGCCTTAAAAACATTCAGTACTTC.

The chain employs TRBV20-1 and TRBJ2-5, with 10 bases matching TRBD2. The CDR3 totals 13 residues. CDR1 DFQATT and CDR2 SNEGSKA come from the germline V gene (reference sequence). Trimming took 7 bases from V and 3 from J; bases not matched to a gene: 5. The CDR3 DNA follows: TGCAGTGGACCCACTAGCGGGAAAGAGACCCAGTACTTC. This gives the protein CSGPTSGKETQYF.

The rearrangement links TRBV6-2 or TRBV6-3 to TRBJ2-3; D gene uncertain. V was pared by 7 bases and J by 5 bases, with 10 bases between. The germline V gene encodes CDR1 MNHEY and CDR2 SVGEGT. The CDR3 is 12 amino acids. The CDR3 here is CASNRFGDTQYF. CDR3 DNA: TGTGCCAGCAATAGGTTCGGAGATACGCAGTATTTT.

The chain joins TRBV29-1 to TRBJ2-5, with D perhaps TRBD1 or TRBD2 (5 bases each). Germline V gene sequence: CDR1 SQVTM, CDR2 ANQGSEA. CDR3 length: 13 residues. Trimming removed 3 bases at V and 10 bases at J, with 18 bases between. The CDR3 coding sequence is TGCAGCGTTGACACTAGTCAGGGAAGAATCCAGTACTTC. Encoded protein: CSVDTSQGRIQYF.

This clonotype has a handful of counts. The chain joins TRBV7-9 to TRBJ2-7; the D is unclear. The CDR3 runs to 14 residues. Per the germline V gene, CDR1 is SEHNR and CDR2 is FQNEAQ (reference sequence). The V end lost 5 bases, the J end lost 1 base, and 12 bases lay between the germline ends. CDR3 amino acids: CASSPLVGSYEQYF. The CDR3 DNA is TGTGCCAGCAGCCCACTGGTGGGGTCCTACGAGCAGTACTTC.

A note on this clonotype: A much bigger clone sits one base away, suggesting this may be a read error. The rearrangement links TRBV5-1 to TRBJ2-5; no clear D. The CDR3 totals 15 residues. Germline CDR1 SGHRS, CDR2 YFSETQ. V lost 0 bases, J lost 6 bases, and 15 bases lay in between. The CDR3 loop is CASSLAAVEPQTQYF. CDR3 DNA sequence: TGCGCCAGCAGCTTGGCGGCAGTCGAGCCGCAGACCCAGTACTTC. Looking up the rest from reference TRBV5-1 and TRBJ2-5 gives the full variable domain: KAGVTQTPRYLIKTRGQQVTLSCSPISGHRSVSWYQQTPGQGLQFLFEYFSETQRNKGNFPGRFSGRQFSNSRSEMNVSTLELGDSALYLCASSLAAVEPQTQYFGPGTRLLVL.

The chain combines TRBV28 with TRBJ1-2; D is possibly TRBD1 (6 bases). Germline V gene sequence: CDR1 MDHEN, CDR2 SYDVKM. The CDR3 loop spans 14 amino acids. Trimming stripped 3 bases from V and 4 bases from J, with 12 bases between. This chain's CDR3 is CASSLGQDFYGYTF. CDR3 DNA: TGTGCCAGCAGTTTGGGACAAGATTTCTATGGCTACACCTTC.

The V gene is TRBV6-2 or TRBV6-3, the J gene TRBJ1-6; D gene uncertain. Germline V gene sequence: CDR1 MNHEY, CDR2 SVGEGT. Trimming pared 2 bases from V and 7 bases from J, leaving 9 bases between. The CDR3 spans 14 residues. CDR3 nucleotide sequence: TGTGCCAGCAGTTACGGGTCAGAGAATTCACCCCTCCACTTT. It yields the protein CASSYGSENSPLHF.

This clonotype was seen more than once but under ten times. This chain joins TRBV7-7 and TRBJ1-1, with 7 nucleotides matching TRBD1. The CDR3 is 13 residues long. Germline V gene data show CDR1 as SSHAT and CDR2 as FNYEAQ (reference sequence). V dropped 5 bases and J dropped 2; count of bases not matched to a gene: 2. CDR3 region: CASSRDSNTEAFF. The CDR3 coding sequence is TGTGCCAGCAGCCGGGACAGTAACACTGAAGCTTTCTTT.

This clonotype showed up many times. The CDR3 spells CASSLGGGTSAQETQYF. In nucleotides, the CDR3 is TGCGCCAGCAGCTTGGGTGGGGGCACTAGCGCACAAGAGACCCAGTACTTC. The chain uses TRBV5-1 and TRBJ2-5, with a weak D call TRBD2 (7 bases). Trimming took off 0 bases at V and 2 bases at J, with 17 bases between the two ends. CDR3 length equals 17 residues. Germline values: CDR1 SGHRS, CDR2 YFSETQ.

This clonotype was seen at least ten times. A much larger clonotype is one base distant, so this may be a read error. The chain has TRBV6-2 or TRBV6-3 and TRBJ2-1, with 8 bases identical to TRBD2. J was trimmed by 2 bases and V by 0 bases; bases with no gene match: 0. Germline assignment: CDR1 MNHEY and CDR2 SVGEGT. This CDR3 has 15 residues. The CDR3: CASSYSSGTYNEQFF. CDR3 bases: TGTGCCAGCAGTTACTCTAGCGGGACCTACAATGAGCAGTTCTTC.

This clonotype came up many times. The CDR3 loop is CASSQGPSGANVLTF. The CDR3 DNA follows: TGTGCCAGCAGCCAAGGGCCATCTGGGGCCAACGTCCTGACTTTC. The V call is TRBV3-1, the J call TRBJ2-6; D gene ambiguous. The CDR3 length is 15 residues. The germline V gene has CDR1 LGHDT and CDR2 YNNKEL (reference sequence). Trimming cost V 1 base and J 1 base, with 5 bases left between them.

In its sample, this clonotype was seen a few times. The J gene is TRBJ2-2, the V gene TRBV12-3 or TRBV12-4, with D unclear. The CDR3 runs 13 residues. V lost 3 bases and J 7 bases, leaving 9 bases between the germline ends. The CDR3 reads CASSFLEGGELFF. The CDR3 region has the DNA TGTGCCAGCAGTTTTCTTGAAGGCGGGGAGCTGTTTTTT.

This clonotype was counted at least ten times. The CDR3: CASILEGTSGRFYEQYF. In DNA, the CDR3 is TGTGCCAGCATCCTAGAAGGGACTAGCGGGAGATTCTACGAGCAGTACTTC. V usage is TRBV11-2 and J usage is TRBJ2-7; 14 bases align to TRBD2. The CDR3 has 17 residues. Trimming cost V 7 bases and J 3 bases; bases outside gene matches: 11. Germline CDR1 and CDR2: SGHAT and FQNNGV. The full variable domain, in which reference TRBV11-2 and TRBJ2-7 provide the parts outside the CDR3, is EAGVAQSPRYKIIEKRQSVAFWCNPISGHATLYWYQQILGQGPKLLIQFQNNGVVDDSQLPKDRFSAERLKGVDSTLKIQPAKLEDSAVYLCASILEGTSGRFYEQYFGPGTRLTVT.

The CDR3: CASSAFVYYGYTF. The CDR3 nucleotides are TGTGCCAGTAGTGCGTTCGTCTACTATGGCTACACCTTC. The V gene is TRBV19, the J gene TRBJ1-2; D unresolved. V was cut by 5 bases and J by 3 bases, with 10 bases left in between. CDR1 is LNHDA and CDR2 is SQIVND in the germline V gene (reference sequence). This CDR3 has 13 amino acids.

In its sample, this clonotype was seen a few times. This chain connects TRBV3-1 to TRBJ1-4; 8 positions match TRBD1. The CDR3 spans 14 residues. V shed 4 bases and J 15 bases; nucleotides not matched to a gene: 13. Germline loops: CDR1 LGHDT, CDR2 YNNKEL (reference sequence). The CDR3 protein is CASSPLRGQGMMFF. The CDR3 nucleotides are TGTGCCAGCAGCCCTCTCAGGGGGCAAGGTATGATGTTTTTT.

The chain has TRBV12-3 or TRBV12-4 and TRBJ2-5, with D tentatively TRBD2 (6 bases). CDR3 size: 14 residues. V shed 4 bases and J shed 5 bases, with 14 bases lying between them. CDR3: CASSSNGGPETQYF. CDR3 sequence (DNA): TGTGCCAGCAGTTCTAACGGGGGACCGGAGACCCAGTACTTC.

For this clonotype: A much larger clone lies a single base off, so this may be a read error. The gene calls are TRBV20-1 and TRBJ1-2; 7 positions agree with TRBD1. V shed 5 bases and J 10 bases; nucleotides not matched to a gene: 13. This CDR3 contains 13 residues. CDR1 DFQATT and CDR2 SNEGSKA come from the germline V gene (reference sequence). The CDR3 DNA reads as TGCAGTGCTTCTATTCAGGGGGATTCGGACTACACCTTC. It specifies CSASIQGDSDYTF.

This clonotype occurred many times. The chain combines TRBV7-9 with TRBJ2-1; 9 nucleotides match TRBD2. Germline-derived CDR1 and CDR2 are SEHNR and FQNEAQ (reference sequence). J was trimmed by 8 bases and V by 0 bases; bases with no gene match: 5. The length of the CDR3 is 15 residues. DNA of the CDR3: TGTGCCAGCAGCTTAGCGCGGGGACTAGCAGATGAGCAGTTCTTC. It codes for CASSLARGLADEQFF.

The rearrangement uses TRBV5-1 and TRBJ2-1, with D unresolved. Trimming stripped 4 bases from V and 0 bases from J, with 23 bases between. CDR3 size: 19 residues. CDR1 and CDR2 (germline): SGHRS, YFSETQ. CDR3 DNA: TGCGCCAGCAGCAACAGAACGGCGTTATGGCGGAGCTCCTACAATGAGCAGTTCTTC. Protein product: CASSNRTALWRSSYNEQFF.

The chain uses TRBV10-3 and TRBJ2-3; weak D call: TRBD2 (5 bases). The CDR3 totals 14 residues. Germline V lookup: CDR1 ENHRY, CDR2 SYGVKD. Between the trimmed V and J ends, which lost 6 bases and 5 bases, there was a span of 15 bases. CDR3 region: CAIRGSDLIDTQYF. The CDR3 coding sequence is TGTGCCATCAGGGGTAGCGATCTCATAGATACGCAGTATTTT.

This chain links TRBV12-3 or TRBV12-4 with TRBJ2-2; D gene ambiguous. V lost 2 bases to trimming and J lost 5 bases, with 21 bases between them. This CDR3 comprises 18 residues. CDR3 in amino acids: CASSLRLITPTYTGELFF. The CDR3 DNA follows: TGTGCCAGCAGTTTAAGACTTATAACTCCTACTTATACCGGGGAGCTGTTTTTT.

On this clonotype: A read error is possible here, since a much larger clone lies one base away. The chain is built from TRBV7-2 and TRBJ2-5; D is undetermined. TRBJ2-1 explains the end of the DNA better; the J call may be wrong. The CDR3 loop spans 13 amino acids. Germline V lookup: CDR1 SGHTA, CDR2 FQGNSA. CDR3 sequence (DNA): TGTGCCAGCTTGGCGCGGATTCAAGAGACCCAGTTCTTC. Protein: CASLARIQETQFF.